This TCR beta chain was observed in a study of cytomegalovirus exposure and HLA in healthy donors. Study details: Findings of an earlier analysis included about 120 million unique TCR beta sequences from 180 million or so T cells. General study points: For most TCR beta V segments, an earlier analysis put the productive rate at about 90% or about 30% of the time. Reportedly, cytomegalovirus status was diagnosed with high sensitivity and specificity.

PCR primers comprised 60 Vbeta and 13 Jbeta primers. The repertoire was sequenced with immunoSEQ multiplex PCR; TCRdb's copy has only in-frame clones and lacks some. This table lists about 160,000 clones. Per the germline V gene, CDR1 is SGHRS and CDR2 is YFSETQ. Trimming removed 2 bases at V and 3 bases at J, with 11 bases between. There are 14 residues in the CDR3. Worth noting for this clone: What it binds is not known.

This TCR came from a woman in her sixties in good health and CMV-seronegative. This chain joins TRBV5-1 and TRBJ1-2; D may be TRBD1 (6 bases). Material: PBMCs. The CDR3 here is CASSFGAGDYGYTF. In nucleotides, the CDR3 is TGCGCCAGCAGCTTTGGAGCAGGGGACTATGGCTACACCTTC.